Each of the 9 T cell receptor beta chains below was sequenced from the same sample in a study of regulatory T cells in long-lasting Graves disease. Time point here: persistent/refractory GD, antithyroid drugs over 5 years with positive TRAb. From RNA extracted from PBMCs, the TCR library was made. Arm-PCR of CDR3 regions and iRepertoire HTBI primers were used to build TCR beta libraries. TCRdb itself ran the multiplex PCR reads through MiXCR, one entry per CDR3 protein. This repertoire shows 300,000 to 500,000 distinct CDR3 sequences, less than 25% found once; its top ten account for less than 25%. Source: peripheral blood mononuclear cells (PBMCs), taken when the disease was refractory, from a patient treated with antithyroid drugs. The receptors were sampled from a female donor with Graves disease.

Ten or more counts support this clonotype. V is TRBV12-3 or TRBV12-4 and J is TRBJ2-7, with 11 nucleotides matching TRBD2. The CDR3 runs to 16 residues. The trim removed 5 bases at V and 2 bases at J, leaving 8 bases unmatched. This CDR3 reads CASSPSGLAVAYEQYF. DNA of the CDR3: TGTGCCAGCAGTCCGTCGGGACTAGCGGTCGCCTACGAGCAGTACTTC.

In this sample, this clonotype turned up many times. The chain couples TRBV2 to TRBJ1-6; TRBD1 might be the D (6 bases). In germline, CDR1 is SNHLY, CDR2 FYNNEI. With 2 bases removed from V and 9 bases from J, the gap between germline ends came to 11 bases. This CDR3 comprises 14 residues. Here the CDR3 reads CASSEQGKGSPLHF. CDR3 nucleotides: TGTGCCAGCAGTGAACAGGGGAAGGGTTCACCCCTCCACTTT.

Notes on this clonotype: A much larger clone lies one base from this, so it may be a read error. The chain links TRBV6-1 to TRBJ1-5; no firm D call. V gave up 8 bases and J gave up 4 bases, with 12 bases separating them. Per the germline V gene, CDR1 is MNHNS and CDR2 is SASEGT. This CDR3 comprises 13 residues. For the CDR3, the DNA is TGTGCCAGCGTTGGTATGTTGAATCAGCCCCAGCATTTT. This encodes CASVGMLNQPQHF.

The chain uses TRBV7-2 and TRBJ2-2; 9 bases align to TRBD1. Unmatched junction bases numbered 11, after V lost 4 bases and J lost 5 bases. This CDR3 comprises 17 residues. Germline lookup yields CDR1 SGHTA and CDR2 FQGNSA. CDR3 in amino acids: CASSSLTGGGGTGELFF. CDR3 in DNA: TGTGCCAGCAGCTCCCTGACAGGGGGTGGGGGAACCGGGGAGCTGTTTTTT.

This clonotype was detected many times. The V call is TRBV20-1, the J call TRBJ2-7; TRBD2 matches 7 bases. J gave up 3 bases and V 5 bases, and 13 bases lay outside the gene matches. CDR1 is DFQATT, CDR2 SNEGSKA, per germline (reference sequence). The CDR3 is made up of 15 amino acids. The CDR3 DNA reads TGCAGTGCTGGGGGGAGGCAGCGGGGAAACTACGAGCAGTACTTC. Its protein product is CSAGGRQRGNYEQYF.

This clonotype has just a few counts. The gene calls are TRBV27 and TRBJ2-7; 8 nucleotides align to TRBD1. Germline V gives CDR1 MNHEY, CDR2 SMNVEV (reference sequence). J was trimmed by 4 bases and V by 2 bases; bases with no gene match: 4. CDR3 length: 14 residues. The CDR3 DNA sequence: TGTGCCAGCAGTTTAGGCAGGGGGCGATACGAGCAGTACTTC. This codes for CASSLGRGRYEQYF.

This clonotype was detected many times. V usage is TRBV12-3 or TRBV12-4 and J usage is TRBJ1-5; TRBD1 matches 8 bases. After removal of 2 bases from V and 2 bases from J, the junction contained 2 bases not matched to a gene. CDR3 size: 15 residues. The CDR3 DNA sequence: TGTGCCAGCAGTTTAACAGGGGGTGGCAATCAGCCCCAGCATTTT. Amino acids: CASSLTGGGNQPQHF.

A word on this clonotype: A read error may be the cause here, since a much bigger clone is one base away. V is TRBV30 and J is TRBJ1-2; 8 nucleotides align to TRBD1. The germline V gene has CDR1 GTSNPN and CDR2 SVGIG (reference sequence). The CDR3 covers 13 residues. In DNA, the CDR3 is TGTGCCTGGACACGACAGGGGAACTGTGGCTACACCTTC. This codes for CAWTRQGNCGYTF.

V is TRBV18 and J is TRBJ2-7; maybe TRBD1 (5 bases). There are 12 residues in the CDR3. Germline V CDR1 and CDR2: KGHSH, LQKENI. The V end was cut by 6 bases, the J end by 3 bases, with 9 bases between. This CDR3 reads CASSGRVYEQYF. DNA of the CDR3: TGTGCCAGCTCTGGCAGGGTCTACGAGCAGTACTTC.